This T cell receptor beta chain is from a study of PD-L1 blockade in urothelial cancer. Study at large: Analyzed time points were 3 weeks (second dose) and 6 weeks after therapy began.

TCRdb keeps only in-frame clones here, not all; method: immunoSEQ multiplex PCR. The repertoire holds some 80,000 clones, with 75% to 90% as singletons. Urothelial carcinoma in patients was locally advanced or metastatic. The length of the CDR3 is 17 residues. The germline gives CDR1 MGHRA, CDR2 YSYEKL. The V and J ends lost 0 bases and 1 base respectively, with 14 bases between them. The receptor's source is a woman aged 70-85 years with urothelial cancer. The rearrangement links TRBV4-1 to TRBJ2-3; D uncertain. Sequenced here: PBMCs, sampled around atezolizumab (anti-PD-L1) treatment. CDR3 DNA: TGCGCCAGCAGCCAAGATCTTAGCCAAGGTGGCACAGATACGCAGTATTTT. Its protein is CASSQDLSQGGTDTQYF.